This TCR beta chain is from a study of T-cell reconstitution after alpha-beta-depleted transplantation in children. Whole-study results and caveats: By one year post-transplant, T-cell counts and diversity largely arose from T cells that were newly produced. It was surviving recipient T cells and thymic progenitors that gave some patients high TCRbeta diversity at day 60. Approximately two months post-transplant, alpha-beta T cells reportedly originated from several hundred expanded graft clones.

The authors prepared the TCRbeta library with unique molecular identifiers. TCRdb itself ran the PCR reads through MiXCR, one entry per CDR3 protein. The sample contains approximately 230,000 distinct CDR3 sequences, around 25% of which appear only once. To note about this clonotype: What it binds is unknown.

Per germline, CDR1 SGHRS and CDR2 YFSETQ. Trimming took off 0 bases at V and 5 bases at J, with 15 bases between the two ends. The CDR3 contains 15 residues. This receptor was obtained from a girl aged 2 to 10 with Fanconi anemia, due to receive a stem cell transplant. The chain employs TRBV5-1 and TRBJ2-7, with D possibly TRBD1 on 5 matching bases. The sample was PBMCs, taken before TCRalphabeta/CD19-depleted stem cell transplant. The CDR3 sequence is CASSLVAGLKNEQYF. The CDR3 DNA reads TGCGCCAGCAGCTTGGTGGCAGGGCTAAAGAACGAGCAGTACTTC. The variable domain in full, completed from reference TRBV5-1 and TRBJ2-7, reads KAGVTQTPRYLIKTRGQQVTLSCSPISGHRSVSWYQQTPGQGLQFLFEYFSETQRNKGNFPGRFSGRQFSNSRSEMNVSTLELGDSALYLCASSLVAGLKNEQYFGPGTRLTVT.